The 27 T cell receptor beta chains below all came from one sample that was sequenced in a study of cytomegalovirus exposure and HLA in healthy donors. With 60 Vbeta and 13 Jbeta primers, the PCR was carried out. The repertoire was sequenced with immunoSEQ multiplex PCR; TCRdb's copy has only in-frame clones and lacks some. Of 120,000 or so clones listed, 76% are singletons. The sequenced material came from PBMCs. Receptors originate from a young man in good health and CMV-seropositive.

This chain joins TRBV29-1 and TRBJ2-7; TRBD2 matches 7 bases. Germline V lookup: CDR1 SQVTM, CDR2 ANQGSEA. With V trimmed by 2 bases and J by 0 bases, 10 bases remained unmatched. The CDR3 spans 16 residues. CDR3: CSVELGRGTVSYEQYF. The DNA for the CDR3 is TGCAGCGTTGAACTTGGGAGGGGAACCGTCTCCTACGAGCAGTACTTC.

This chain connects TRBV30 to TRBJ1-1; 8 nucleotides line up with TRBD1. The germline CDR1 and CDR2 sequences are GTSNPN and SVGIG (reference sequence). V shed 8 bases and J 4 bases; nucleotides not matched to a gene: 9. The length of the CDR3 is 13 residues. For the CDR3, the DNA is TGTGCCGGGTGGACAGGGACTGGCACTGAAGCTTTCTTT. It codes for CAGWTGTGTEAFF.

The chain employs TRBV6-1 and TRBJ1-5, with 7 bases lining up with TRBD1. V lost 6 bases to trimming and J lost 4 bases; unmatched junction nucleotides: 9. This CDR3 comprises 15 residues. Germline V gives CDR1 MNHNS, CDR2 SASEGT. The CDR3, as DNA: TGTGCCAGCAGGTCCACAGGGGCGGGAAATCAGCCCCAGCATTTT. It translates to CASRSTGAGNQPQHF.

The chain joins TRBV18 to TRBJ1-2; no reliable D call. This CDR3 has 13 residues. V lost 5 bases to trimming and J lost 4 bases, with 11 bases between them. In germline, CDR1 is KGHSH, CDR2 LQKENI. DNA for the CDR3: TGTGCCAGCTCAGAGGGTCCTACCTATGGCTACACCTTC. Translation: CASSEGPTYGYTF.

The chain employs TRBV28 and TRBJ1-2; TRBD1 is a possible D gene (6 bases). Trimming removed 7 bases at V and 3 bases at J, with 15 bases between. The CDR3 runs 14 residues. Germline CDR1 is MDHEN and CDR2 is SYDVKM. The DNA of the CDR3 is TGTGCCAGCACCCTCCAGGGGAAGCACTATGGCTACACCTTC. It is translated as CASTLQGKHYGYTF.

The chain employs TRBV27 and TRBJ1-5; 8 bases agree with TRBD1. J gave up 4 bases and V 5 bases, and 10 bases lay outside the gene matches. From germline, CDR1 is MNHEY and CDR2 SMNVEV (reference sequence). The CDR3 is 16 amino acids. This CDR3 is CASSPTRTGKNQPQHF. As DNA, the CDR3 is TGTGCCAGCAGTCCCACTCGGACAGGGAAAAATCAGCCCCAGCATTTT.

V gene TRBV13 combines with J gene TRBJ1-4; D unresolved. The V gene lost 5 bases and the J gene lost 0 bases, with 7 bases spanning the gap. CDR1 is PRHDT, CDR2 FYEKMQ, per germline (reference sequence). The CDR3 extends over 14 amino acids. The CDR3 protein is CASSPGTTNEKLFF. The CDR3 DNA reads TGTGCCAGCAGCCCGGGGACAACTAATGAAAAACTGTTTTTT.

V and J are TRBV6-5 and TRBJ1-5; D is unclear. Germline values: CDR1 MNHEY, CDR2 SVGAGI. The CDR3 length is 14 residues. Trimming removed 0 bases at V and 5 bases at J, with 8 bases between. The CDR3 is CASSYSGSHQPQHF. CDR3 DNA sequence: TGTGCCAGCAGTTACTCGGGCAGCCATCAGCCCCAGCATTTT.

This chain connects TRBV5-1 to TRBJ2-1; 11 bases agree with TRBD2. Trimming cost V 4 bases and J 3 bases; bases outside gene matches: 6. The CDR3 length is 16 residues. Germline V gene sequence: CDR1 SGHRS, CDR2 YFSETQ. The CDR3: CASSAFSGGGYNEQFF. The CDR3 region has the DNA TGCGCCAGCAGCGCCTTTAGCGGGGGGGGCTACAATGAGCAGTTCTTC.

The chain uses TRBV14 and TRBJ2-7, with D maybe TRBD1 (6 bases). The germline V gene encodes CDR1 SGHDN and CDR2 FVKESK. V was pared by 5 bases and J by 6 bases, with 14 bases between. The CDR3 contains 13 residues. The CDR3 region is CASSATGPGEQYF. For the CDR3, the DNA is TGTGCCAGCAGCGCGACAGGTCCTGGCGAGCAGTACTTC.

The CDR3 bases are TGTGCCAGCAGCGACCGCACAGGGGGCGAAGAGACCCAGTACTTC. Translation gives CASSDRTGGEETQYF. V usage is TRBV5-8 and J usage is TRBJ2-5; 9 bases fit TRBD1. With 4 bases clipped from V and 3 bases from J, the junction kept 7 bases outside the gene matches. The CDR3 spans 15 residues. CDR1 is SGHTS, CDR2 YDEGEE, per germline.

The chain is built from TRBV9 and TRBJ1-2; 7 positions match TRBD1. The V gene end was trimmed by 4 bases and the J gene end by 5 bases; junction bases not matched to a gene: 8. This CDR3 region has 14 residues. Per germline, CDR1 SGDLS and CDR2 YYNGEE. In DNA, the CDR3 is TGTGCCAGCAGCCCCCAGACAGGGAGGTATGGCTACACCTTC. Translating it yields CASSPQTGRYGYTF.

The rearrangement links TRBV6-5 to TRBJ1-2; a weak D match, TRBD1 (6 bases). The CDR3 extends over 15 amino acids. CDR1 is MNHEY and CDR2 is SVGAGI in the germline V gene. Trimming shortened V by 0 bases and J by 4 bases, and 12 bases separated the two germline ends. The chain's CDR3 is CASSYSGGRSYGYTF. CDR3 DNA: TGTGCCAGCAGTTACTCGGGGGGGCGCAGCTATGGCTACACCTTC.

This chain joins TRBV6-6 and TRBJ2-7, with 7 positions matching TRBD2. From germline, CDR1 is MNHNY and CDR2 SVGAGI (reference sequence). The CDR3 spans 16 residues. The V segment lost 0 bases and the J segment 2 bases; nucleotides outside the gene matches: 7. The CDR3 protein is CASSYSSGIGAYEQYF. The CDR3, as DNA: TGTGCCAGCAGTTACTCGAGCGGGATCGGAGCCTACGAGCAGTACTTC.

V gene TRBV7-2 combines with J gene TRBJ1-3; perhaps TRBD1 as D (5 bases). V was clipped by 4 bases and J by 3 bases, with 10 bases between them. CDR1 is SGHTA and CDR2 is FQGNSA in the germline V gene. This CDR3 is 14 amino acids long. The CDR3 region is CASSSPGVGNTIYF. The CDR3 DNA reads as TGTGCCAGCAGCTCCCCGGGGGTTGGAAACACCATATATTTT.

This clone was counted only a few times. CDR3 protein: CASSVGQIFHEQYF. In nucleotides, the CDR3 is TGTGCCAGCAGCGTGGGACAGATCTTCCACGAGCAGTACTTC. The V and J genes are TRBV7-2 and TRBJ2-7; 7 nucleotides agree with TRBD1. The germline CDR1 and CDR2 sequences are SGHTA and FQGNSA. J lost 5 bases, V lost 5 bases, and 9 bases had no gene match. The CDR3 runs 14 residues.

This clone occurred a few times. The CDR3 reads CASSQDTGVPNQPQHF. The CDR3 DNA reads TGTGCCAGCAGCCAAGATACGGGGGTCCCCAATCAGCCCCAGCATTTT. The chain couples TRBV14 to TRBJ1-5; D might be TRBD1 (5 bases). Trimming stripped 0 bases from V and 3 bases from J, with 12 bases between. Germline V CDR1 and CDR2: SGHDN, FVKESK. The CDR3 runs to 16 residues.

This clone was recorded only once. V and J are TRBV7-8 and TRBJ1-4; D unresolved. The germline V gene encodes CDR1 SGHVS and CDR2 FQNEAQ. The CDR3 loop spans 14 amino acids. V shed 1 base and J shed 4 bases, with 7 bases lying between them. CDR3 coding DNA: TGTGCCAGCAGCTTAGATAACAATAATGAAAAACTGTTTTTT. This sequence encodes CASSLDNNNEKLFF.

The chain links TRBV7-2 to TRBJ1-2; 8 nucleotides match TRBD1. Trimming took 5 bases from V and 13 from J; bases not matched to a gene: 15. The CDR3 runs 14 residues. The germline V gene has CDR1 SGHTA and CDR2 FQGNSA. CDR3 in amino acids: CASSPASRGQAPTF. CDR3 nucleotides: TGTGCCAGCAGCCCTGCGTCCAGGGGGCAAGCGCCCACCTTC.

CDR3 protein: CASRPPGFSNQPQHF. The CDR3 nucleotides read TGTGCCAGTAGACCCCCGGGGTTCTCAAATCAGCCCCAGCATTTT. This sequence joins TRBV19 and TRBJ1-5; D not certain. V lost 6 bases and J 4 bases, leaving 16 bases between the germline ends. The CDR3 runs to 15 residues. Germline CDR1 is LNHDA and CDR2 is SQIVND (reference sequence).

The chain recombines TRBV28 with TRBJ1-1, with a weak D call TRBD1 (6 bases). This CDR3 has 11 residues. Per germline, CDR1 MDHEN and CDR2 SYDVKM. The V end lost 3 bases, the J end lost 11 bases, and 10 bases lay between the germline ends. The CDR3 sequence: CASSFAGAAFF. In DNA, the CDR3 is TGTGCCAGCAGTTTTGCAGGGGCGGCTTTCTTT.

The CDR3 protein is CASSSDRANTGELFF. The CDR3 DNA reads as TGTGCCAGCAGCTCCGACAGGGCGAACACCGGGGAGCTGTTTTTT. J is TRBJ2-2 and V is TRBV11-2, with TRBD1 matching over 7 bases. The CDR3 totals 15 residues. Losses at the gene ends were 4 bases for V and 0 bases for J; bases not matched to a gene: 2. The V gene's germline CDR1 is SGHAT and CDR2 FQNNGV. The full variable domain, its missing parts supplied by reference TRBV11-2 and TRBJ2-2, is EAGVAQSPRYKIIEKRQSVAFWCNPISGHATLYWYQQILGQGPKLLIQFQNNGVVDDSQLPKDRFSAERLKGVDSTLKIQPAKLEDSAVYLCASSSDRANTGELFFGEGSRLTVL.

In this sample, this clone turned up a few times. The chain links TRBV28 to TRBJ1-3; 9 bases are shared with TRBD1. Trimming took 6 bases from V and 2 from J; bases not matched to a gene: 2. Germline V lookup: CDR1 MDHEN, CDR2 SYDVKM. The CDR3 contains 14 residues. The CDR3 coding sequence is TGTGCCAGCAGGAGACAGGGGGCTGGAAACACCATATATTTT. It yields the protein CASRRQGAGNTIYF. Full variable domain (rest looked up from reference TRBV28 and TRBJ1-3): DVKVTQSSRYLVKRTGEKVFLECVQDMDHENMFWYRQDPGLGLRLIYFSYDVKMKEKGDIPEGYSVSREKKERFSLILESASTNQTSMYLCASRRQGAGNTIYFGEGSWLTVV.

V is TRBV10-2 and J is TRBJ2-7; TRBD2 matches 16 bases. The length of the CDR3 is 14 residues. Germline lookup yields CDR1 WSHSY and CDR2 SAAADI. The J segment lost 7 bases and the V segment lost 6 bases, leaving 3 bases of the junction unmatched. The DNA for the CDR3 is TGCGCCAGCAGCGGGACTAGCGGGGGGGTTGAGCAGTACTTC. This encodes CASSGTSGGVEQYF.

The chain combines TRBV27 with TRBJ1-6, with D possibly matching TRBD1 (5 bases). Per germline, CDR1 MNHEY and CDR2 SMNVEV (reference sequence). The V and J ends lost 6 bases and 0 bases respectively, with 21 bases between them. This CDR3 spans 19 amino acids. The CDR3 nucleotides are TGTGCCAGCAGCCCACGACTCACTATTAGGGGCTCCTATAATTCACCCCTCCACTTT. Its translation: CASSPRLTIRGSYNSPLHF.

With respect to this clone: The junction does not match germline at one end; this may be a read error. V and J are TRBV18 and TRBJ1-5; the D gene is possibly TRBD1 (6 bases). CDR3 length: 14 residues. The germline gives CDR1 KGHSH, CDR2 LQKENI. CDR3 in amino acids: CATSPGGGAQPQHF. DNA of the CDR3: TGTGCCACCTCACCGGGCGGGGGCGCTCAGCCCCAGCATTTT.

This rearrangement joins TRBV4-1 to TRBJ2-5, with a weak D call TRBD2 (7 bases). Trimming removed 5 bases at V and 1 base at J, with 17 bases between. The CDR3 is 16 amino acids. Per germline, CDR1 MGHRA and CDR2 YSYEKL. The DNA for the CDR3 is TGCGCCAGCAGCTCCAGGAGGGGGGGGGCCCAAGAGACCCAGTACTTC. Amino acid sequence: CASSSRRGGAQETQYF.